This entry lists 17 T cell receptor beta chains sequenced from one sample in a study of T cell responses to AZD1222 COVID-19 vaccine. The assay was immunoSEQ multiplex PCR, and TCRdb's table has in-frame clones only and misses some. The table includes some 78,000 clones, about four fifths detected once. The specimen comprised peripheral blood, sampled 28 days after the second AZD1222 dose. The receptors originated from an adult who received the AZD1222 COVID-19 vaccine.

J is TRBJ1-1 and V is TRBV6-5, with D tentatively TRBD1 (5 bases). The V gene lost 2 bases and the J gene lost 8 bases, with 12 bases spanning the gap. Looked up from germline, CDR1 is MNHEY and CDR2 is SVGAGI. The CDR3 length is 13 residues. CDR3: CASSYVGAQEAFF. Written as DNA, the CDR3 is TGTGCCAGCAGTTACGTCGGGGCCCAAGAAGCTTTCTTT.

This CDR3 is CASSIGVRAESYNEQFF. CDR3 coding DNA: TGTGCCAGTAGTATAGGTGTACGGGCGGAATCCTACAATGAGCAGTTCTTC. The chain couples TRBV19 to TRBJ2-1; D is uncertain. Trimming stripped 1 base from V and 1 base from J, with 14 bases between. CDR1 and CDR2 (germline): LNHDA, SQIVND (reference sequence). The CDR3 consists of 17 residues.

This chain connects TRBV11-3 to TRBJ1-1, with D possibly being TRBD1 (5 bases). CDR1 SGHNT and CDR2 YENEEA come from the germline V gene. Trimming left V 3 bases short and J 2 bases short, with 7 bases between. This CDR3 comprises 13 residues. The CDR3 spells CASSLTVNTEAFF. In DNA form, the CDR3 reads TGTGCCAGCAGCTTGACAGTCAACACTGAAGCTTTCTTT.

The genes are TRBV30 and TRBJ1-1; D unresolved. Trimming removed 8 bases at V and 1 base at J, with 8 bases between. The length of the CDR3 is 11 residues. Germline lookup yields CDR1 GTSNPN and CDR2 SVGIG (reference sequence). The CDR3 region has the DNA TGTGCCGGGAAGGGGAACACTGAAGCTTTCTTT. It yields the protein CAGKGNTEAFF.

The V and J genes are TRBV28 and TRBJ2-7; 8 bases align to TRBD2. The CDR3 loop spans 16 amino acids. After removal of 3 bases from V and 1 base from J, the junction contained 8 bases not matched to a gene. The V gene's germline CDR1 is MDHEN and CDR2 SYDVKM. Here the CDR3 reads CASSFSLAGLSYEQYF. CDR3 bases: TGTGCCAGCAGTTTCTCTCTAGCGGGCCTATCCTACGAGCAGTACTTC.

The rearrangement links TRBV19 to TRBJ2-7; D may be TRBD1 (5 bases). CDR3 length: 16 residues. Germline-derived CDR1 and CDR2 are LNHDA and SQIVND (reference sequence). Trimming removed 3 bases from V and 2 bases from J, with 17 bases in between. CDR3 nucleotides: TGTGCCAGTAGTATTCTTTCCCCGGGCAGGGCCTACGAGCAGTACTTC. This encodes CASSILSPGRAYEQYF. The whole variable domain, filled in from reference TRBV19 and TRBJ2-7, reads DGGITQSPKYLFRKEGQNVTLSCEQNLNHDAMYWYRQDPGQGLRLIYYSQIVNDFQKGDIAEGYSVSREKKESFPLTVTSAQKNPTAFYLCASSILSPGRAYEQYFGPGTRLTVT.

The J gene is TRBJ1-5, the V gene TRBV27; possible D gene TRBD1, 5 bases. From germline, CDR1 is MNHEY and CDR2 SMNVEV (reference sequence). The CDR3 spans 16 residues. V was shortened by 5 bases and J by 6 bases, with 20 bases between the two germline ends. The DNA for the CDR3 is TGTGCCAGCAGTCCCCGGGCAGGGTCGTCCAGTCAGCCCCAGCATTTT. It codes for CASSPRAGSSSQPQHF.

The DNA of the CDR3 is TGTGCCAGCAGCTTATCCAACGTTGGTGAAGAGCAGTACTTC. Its translation is CASSLSNVGEEQYF. The rearrangement uses TRBV7-2 and TRBJ2-7, with unresolved D. The CDR3 runs to 14 residues. CDR1 and CDR2 (germline): SGHTA, FQGNSA. With 2 bases removed from V and 7 bases from J, the gap between germline ends came to 15 bases.

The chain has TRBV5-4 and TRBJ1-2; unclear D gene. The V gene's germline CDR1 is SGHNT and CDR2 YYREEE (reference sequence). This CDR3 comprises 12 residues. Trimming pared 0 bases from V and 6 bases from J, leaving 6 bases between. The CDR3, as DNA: TGTGCCAGCAGCTTGGTGGGAGATGGCTACACCTTC. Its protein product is CASSLVGDGYTF.

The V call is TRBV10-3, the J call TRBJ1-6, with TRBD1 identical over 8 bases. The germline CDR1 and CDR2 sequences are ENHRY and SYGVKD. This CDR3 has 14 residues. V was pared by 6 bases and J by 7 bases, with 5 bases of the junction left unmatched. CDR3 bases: TGTGCCATCAGGGAGACAGGGGTCAATTCACCCCTCCACTTT. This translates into CAIRETGVNSPLHF.

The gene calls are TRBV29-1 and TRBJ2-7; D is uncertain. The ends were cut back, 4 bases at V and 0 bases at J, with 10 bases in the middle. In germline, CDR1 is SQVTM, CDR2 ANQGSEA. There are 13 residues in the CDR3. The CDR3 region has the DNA TGCAGCGTTGTCCCCGTGGGCTCCTACGAGCAGTACTTC. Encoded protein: CSVVPVGSYEQYF.

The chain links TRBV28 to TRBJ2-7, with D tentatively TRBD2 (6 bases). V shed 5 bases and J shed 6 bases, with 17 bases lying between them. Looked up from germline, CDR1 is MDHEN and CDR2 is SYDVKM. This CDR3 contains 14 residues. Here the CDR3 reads CASSRPGLLSEQYF. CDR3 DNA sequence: TGTGCCAGCAGTCGCCCAGGACTACTTTCCGAGCAGTACTTC.

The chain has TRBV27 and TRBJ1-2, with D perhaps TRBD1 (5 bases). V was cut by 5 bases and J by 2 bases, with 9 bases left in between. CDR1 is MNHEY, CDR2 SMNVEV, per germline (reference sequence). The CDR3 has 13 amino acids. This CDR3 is CASSPQANYGYTF. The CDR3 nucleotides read TGTGCCAGCAGTCCACAGGCGAACTATGGCTACACCTTC.

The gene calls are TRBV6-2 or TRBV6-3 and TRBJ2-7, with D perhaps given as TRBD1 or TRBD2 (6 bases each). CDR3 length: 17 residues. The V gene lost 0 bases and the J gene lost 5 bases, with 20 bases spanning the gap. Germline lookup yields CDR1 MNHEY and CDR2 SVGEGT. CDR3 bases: TGTGCCAGCAGTTACTCGAATCCGCGGGACATTACCCACGAGCAGTACTTC. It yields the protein CASSYSNPRDITHEQYF.

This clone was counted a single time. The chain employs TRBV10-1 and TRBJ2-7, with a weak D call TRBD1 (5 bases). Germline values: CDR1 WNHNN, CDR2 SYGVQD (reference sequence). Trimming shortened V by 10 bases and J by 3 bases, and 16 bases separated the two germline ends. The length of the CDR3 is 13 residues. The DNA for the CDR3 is TGCGCCATCATTCGCCAAGGGGTCTACGAGCAGTACTTC. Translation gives CAIIRQGVYEQYF.

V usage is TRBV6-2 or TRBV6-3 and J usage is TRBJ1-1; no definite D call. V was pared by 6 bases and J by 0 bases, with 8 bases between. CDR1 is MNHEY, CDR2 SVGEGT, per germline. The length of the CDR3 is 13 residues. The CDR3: CASSPGLNTEAFF. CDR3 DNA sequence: TGTGCCAGCAGCCCCGGCCTGAACACTGAAGCTTTCTTT.

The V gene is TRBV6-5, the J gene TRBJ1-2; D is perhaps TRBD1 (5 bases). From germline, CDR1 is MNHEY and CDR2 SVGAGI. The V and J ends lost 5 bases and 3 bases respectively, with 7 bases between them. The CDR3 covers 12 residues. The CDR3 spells CASSTTDYGYTF. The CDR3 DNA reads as TGTGCCAGCAGTACGACAGACTATGGCTACACCTTC.